Each of the 17 T cell receptor beta chains below was sequenced from the same sample in a study of graft-versus-host responses after intestinal transplantation (dated by TCRdb to about 2021). Library creation used the immunoSEQ multiplex PCR assay. Entries here come from immuneACCESS through TCRdb and include only in-frame sequences with V and J called. Some clones fail to appear in such tables; in the studies checked, an unresolved V gene covers under half of the shortfall, and the cause of the remainder is unknown. This sample gives 110,000 to 150,000 clones in total; about nine tenths of them show up just once. In total, the top ten clones hold approximately 0.2% of the sample. The label giving this sample's time point can be read as: cells obtained before transplantation from donor or recipient. Antigen specificity for these receptors is unknown. Sequencing used unstimulated CD4+ T cells sorted from spleen or lymph node cells, obtained before intestinal transplant. Source of these receptors: a human donor who received an intestinal transplant.

The gene calls are TRBV4-3 and TRBJ2-7, with 9 nucleotides matching TRBD2. With V trimmed by 2 bases and J by 3 bases, 5 bases remained unmatched. The CDR3 sequence is 15 residues long. CDR1 and CDR2 from the germline V gene are LGHNA and YSLEER. The CDR3 DNA reads as TGCGCCAGCAGCCAAACTAGCGGGCCGCTCTACGAGCAGTACTTC. It codes for CASSQTSGPLYEQYF.

This clone is a singleton in its sample. This sequence joins TRBV9 and TRBJ1-3; D unresolved. Germline V gene data show CDR1 as SGDLS and CDR2 as YYNGEE. The CDR3 consists of 15 residues. The V end was cut by 1 base, the J end by 0 bases, with 8 bases between. DNA of the CDR3: TGTGCCAGCAGCGTATTGAACAGCTCTGGAAACACCATATATTTT. Translation: CASSVLNSSGNTIYF.

The V gene is TRBV10-3, the J gene TRBJ2-1, with 10 bases lining up with TRBD2. The trim removed 0 bases at V and 9 bases at J, leaving 5 bases unmatched. The CDR3 has 15 residues. CDR1 is ENHRY and CDR2 is SYGVKD in the germline V gene. CDR3 in amino acids: CAISESSGRAAEQFF. The CDR3 nucleotides read TGTGCCATCAGTGAGTCCAGCGGGAGGGCCGCTGAGCAGTTCTTC.

The V call is TRBV7-2, the J call TRBJ2-7, with unresolved D. Trimming pared 5 bases from V and 3 bases from J, leaving 11 bases between. Germline lookup yields CDR1 SGHTA and CDR2 FQGNSA. This CDR3 is 13 amino acids long. CDR3 protein: CASSLGINYEQYF. For the CDR3, the DNA is TGTGCCAGCAGCCTGGGGATAAACTACGAGCAGTACTTC.

V usage is TRBV6-1 and J usage is TRBJ2-1, with 8 bases matching TRBD2. CDR1 and CDR2 from the germline V gene are MNHNS and SASEGT. The CDR3 contains 16 residues. The V and J ends lost 3 bases and 8 bases, in that order; junction bases with no gene match: 12. The CDR3 bases are TGTGCCAGCAGTGACAGCGCCGGGACTAGTGGCGATGAGCAGTTCTTC. This sequence encodes CASSDSAGTSGDEQFF.

V gene TRBV15 combines with J gene TRBJ1-5; no definite D call. V was trimmed by 0 bases and J by 6 bases, leaving 15 bases between them. Germline assignment: CDR1 LNHNV and CDR2 YYDKDF (reference sequence). The CDR3 spans 16 residues. The chain's CDR3 is CATSRDPGASGQPQHF. The CDR3 DNA is TGTGCCACCAGCAGAGATCCGGGCGCCTCAGGTCAGCCCCAGCATTTT.

The chain recombines TRBV5-1 with TRBJ1-2; tentative D call: TRBD1 (6 bases). This CDR3 contains 17 residues. V was shortened by 2 bases and J by 6 bases, with 23 bases between the two germline ends. CDR1 is SGHRS, CDR2 YFSETQ, per germline. The CDR3 bases are TGCGCCAGCAGCTTCAACCAGACAGGCGCAGGTTTGCATGGCTACACCTTC. It encodes CASSFNQTGAGLHGYTF.

This sequence joins TRBV18 and TRBJ1-3, with 7 positions matching TRBD1. Trimming removed 3 bases from V and 0 bases from J; junction bases left unmatched: 2. From germline, CDR1 is KGHSH and CDR2 LQKENI. The CDR3 runs 15 residues. As DNA, the CDR3 is TGTGCCAGCTCACCGACAGGGCCCTCTGGAAACACCATATATTTT. It specifies CASSPTGPSGNTIYF. The full variable domain, its missing parts supplied by reference TRBV18 and TRBJ1-3, is NAGVMQNPRHLVRRRGQEARLRCSPMKGHSHVYWYRQLPEEGLKFMVYLQKENIIDESGMPKERFSAEFPKEGPSILRIQQVVRGDSAAYFCASSPTGPSGNTIYFGEGSWLTVV.

This chain uses TRBV5-1 with TRBJ2-7; 12 bases map to TRBD1. Per germline, CDR1 SGHRS and CDR2 YFSETQ. CDR3 size: 17 residues. The J segment lost 2 bases and the V segment lost 1 base, leaving 7 bases of the junction unmatched. The CDR3 protein is CASSLLPGQGAAYEQYF. The CDR3, as DNA: TGCGCCAGCAGCTTGTTACCGGGACAGGGGGCCGCCTACGAGCAGTACTTC.

This chain joins TRBV4-1 and TRBJ2-5, with 12 bases that match TRBD2. CDR3 length: 17 residues. V dropped 4 bases and J dropped 4; count of bases not matched to a gene: 10. Germline V gene sequence: CDR1 MGHRA, CDR2 YSYEKL. The CDR3 nucleotides read TGCGCCAGCAGCCCCAGGCTAGCGGGAGGGCCAGGAGAGACCCAGTACTTC. Translating gives CASSPRLAGGPGETQYF.

This clone was found once. The chain has TRBV5-1 and TRBJ2-2, with 8 bases lining up with TRBD2. Germline V gene lookup returns CDR1 SGHRS and CDR2 YFSETQ. The CDR3 contains 13 residues. V lost 4 bases and J lost 6; bases outside the gene matches: 2. The CDR3 reads CASSPGLAGELFF. Written as DNA, the CDR3 is TGCGCCAGCAGCCCGGGACTAGCCGGGGAGCTGTTTTTT. Variable domain in full (rest from reference TRBV5-1 and TRBJ2-2): KAGVTQTPRYLIKTRGQQVTLSCSPISGHRSVSWYQQTPGQGLQFLFEYFSETQRNKGNFPGRFSGRQFSNSRSEMNVSTLELGDSALYLCASSPGLAGELFFGEGSRLTVL.

This rearrangement joins TRBV6-5 to TRBJ2-1; D gene ambiguous. Germline CDR1 reads MNHEY; CDR2 reads SVGAGI. V dropped 2 bases and J dropped 6 bases, with 17 bases sitting between them. This CDR3 has 16 residues. The CDR3 nucleotides are TGTGCCAGCAGTTACCTCCCGGTCGACCGGATCAATGAGCAGTTCTTC. Protein product: CASSYLPVDRINEQFF.

This rearrangement joins TRBV10-3 to TRBJ2-4, with 9 bases that match TRBD1. CDR1 and CDR2 (germline): ENHRY, SYGVKD. The V and J ends lost 4 bases and 9 bases, in that order; junction bases with no gene match: 22. This CDR3 has 19 residues. In DNA, the CDR3 is TGTGCCATCAGTGCGGGGGCTGGGACAGGGAGCGGAGGTGAGGGCATTCAGTACTTC. This encodes CAISAGAGTGSGGEGIQYF.

The V and J genes are TRBV9 and TRBJ2-5; D is unclear. In germline, CDR1 is SGDLS, CDR2 YYNGEE. Between the trimmed V and J ends, which lost 0 bases and 3 bases, there was a span of 12 bases. The CDR3 runs 15 residues. CDR3 bases: TGTGCCAGCAGCGTAGCAGGTGTGGCCAAAGAGACCCAGTACTTC. Translation gives CASSVAGVAKETQYF.

The CDR3: CASSLTGTSGTNEQFF. DNA for the CDR3: TGTGCCAGCAGCTTAACCGGGACTAGCGGGACCAATGAGCAGTTCTTC. V usage is TRBV7-3 and J usage is TRBJ2-1; TRBD2 matches 13 bases. The CDR3 spans 16 residues. Germline CDR1 SGHTA, CDR2 FQGTGA. V shed 0 bases and J 6 bases; nucleotides not matched to a gene: 2.

The V gene is TRBV11-2, the J gene TRBJ1-3, with D perhaps matching TRBD1 (6 bases). Trimming removed 4 bases at V and 1 base at J, with 14 bases between. The CDR3 length is 16 residues. CDR1 and CDR2 (germline): SGHAT, FQNNGV. For the CDR3, the DNA is TGTGCCAGCAGCTCTACCCGCGGGACATCTGGAAACACCATATATTTT. It encodes CASSSTRGTSGNTIYF.

The chain uses TRBV10-1 and TRBJ2-7, with D possibly being TRBD2 (5 bases). The CDR3 runs 13 residues. Germline V gene lookup returns CDR1 WNHNN and CDR2 SYGVQD (reference sequence). Trimming took 3 bases from V and 5 from J, leaving 11 bases between them. In nucleotides, the CDR3 is TGCGCCAGCAGTGACCCCGGGGTCGACGAGCAGTACTTC. Translation: CASSDPGVDEQYF.